Here is one T cell receptor (beta chain) with its context. What it recognizes is unknown. The data are from a study of CD8 T cells in ankylosing spondylitis. Using quantitative 5'-RACE with molecular barcodes, the authors made TCR beta libraries. TCRdb passed the 5' RACE reads through MiXCR, listing each CDR3 protein once. The data contain some 130,000 distinct CDR3 sequences, more than 15% of them singletons. This CDR3 has 16 amino acids. Germline loops: CDR1 SGDLS, CDR2 YYNGEE. V trimming: 6 bases; J trimming: 0 bases; junction bases outside the gene matches: 7. Study-level findings and limits: Those disease-linked clones were CD8+; they were also relatively rare in peripheral blood. Earlier reports found some motif variants in synovial fluid and blood in reactive arthritis. Disease-associated clones were reportedly significantly overrepresented in matched ankylosing spondylitis synovial fluid. One TCR beta motif, made up of roughly 8 highly homologous variants, appeared characteristic of ankylosing spondylitis blood.

Sequenced material: blood, either unsorted or a sorted T cell fraction (not recorded which). The genes are TRBV9 and TRBJ2-3, with TRBD2 identical over 10 bases. The TCR sequence derives from a male donor with ankylosing spondylitis. This CDR3 is CASTLAGGPSTDTQYF. The CDR3 nucleotides read TGTGCCAGCACCTTAGCGGGAGGTCCTAGCACAGATACGCAGTATTTT.